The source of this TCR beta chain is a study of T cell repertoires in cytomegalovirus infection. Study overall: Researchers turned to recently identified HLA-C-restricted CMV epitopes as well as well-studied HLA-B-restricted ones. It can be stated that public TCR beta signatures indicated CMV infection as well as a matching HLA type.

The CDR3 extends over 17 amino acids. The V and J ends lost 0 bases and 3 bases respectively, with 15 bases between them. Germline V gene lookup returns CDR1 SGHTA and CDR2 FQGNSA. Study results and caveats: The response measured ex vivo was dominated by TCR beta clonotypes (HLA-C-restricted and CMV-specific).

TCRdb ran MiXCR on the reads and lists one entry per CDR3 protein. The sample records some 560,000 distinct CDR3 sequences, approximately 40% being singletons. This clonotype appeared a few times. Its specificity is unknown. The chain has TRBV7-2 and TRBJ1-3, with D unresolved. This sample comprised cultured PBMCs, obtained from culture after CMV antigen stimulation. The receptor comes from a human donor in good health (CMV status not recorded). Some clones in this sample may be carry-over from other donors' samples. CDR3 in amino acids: CASSLAGGGTFGNTIYF. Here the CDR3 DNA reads TGTGCCAGCAGCTTAGCTGGCGGTGGCACTTTTGGAAACACCATATATTTT.